The present TCR beta chain was sequenced within a study of shared clonotypes between healthy human individuals. Worth noting for this clone: Antigen specificity is unknown.

Study-wide findings and caveats: It was the few donors that limited the genetic and exposure-history diversity represented. Blood was the only sampled material, and tissue repertoires likely differ.

V was clipped by 10 bases and J by 3 bases; unmatched bases: 13. The CDR3 is 15 amino acids. CDR1 and CDR2 from the germline V gene are LNHDA and SQIVND (reference sequence). Every subset's genomic DNA went evenly onto several immunoSEQ plates. The protocol was immunoSEQ multiplex PCR, while the TCRdb copy is restricted to in-frame clones and leaves out a portion. The sample lists roughly 1,100,000 clones, roughly 80% occurring once. The sequenced material came from memory CD4+ T cells sorted from blood. As to subset: CD45RA-negative fraction. The receptor's source is a young man in good health. This chain uses TRBV19 with TRBJ2-3; TRBD2 aligns across 7 bases. The CDR3 sequence: CATTRGGWATDTQYF. In nucleotides, the CDR3 is TGTGCCACCACTCGCGGGGGATGGGCGACAGATACGCAGTATTTT.